What follows describes a single T cell receptor (beta chain). The entry originates in a study of CD8+ T cells in alopecia areata. Overall study context: The drug, tofacitinib, lasted 6 to 18 months, followed by 6 months off drug.

Treatment: oral pan-JAK inhibitor, 5-10 mg twice daily. Following RNA extraction, reverse transcription yielded cDNA that acted as the sequencing template. TCRdb's table, derived via immunoSEQ multiplex PCR, lists solely in-frame clones and lacks some. The table shows 100,000 to 150,000 clones, with approximately 60% occurring only once. Per germline, CDR1 GTSNPN and CDR2 SVGIG (reference sequence). V lost 4 bases, J lost 4 bases, and 14 bases stayed unmatched. The CDR3 is made up of 18 amino acids. The sequences come from CD4+ T cells sorted from blood, collected at week 4, from a patient treated with tofacitinib. This TCR derives from a human donor with alopecia areata. The chain uses TRBV30 and TRBJ2-2; 11 bases line up with TRBD2. CDR3 sequence reads: CAWIPGARLAGGTGELFF. CDR3 sequence (DNA): TGTGCCTGGATACCGGGGGCGCGCCTAGCGGGAGGCACCGGGGAGCTGTTTTTT.